One TCR beta chain is described in this entry. Germline V gives CDR1 SEHNR, CDR2 FQNEAQ (reference sequence). The CDR3 is 14 residues long. The V end was cut by 1 base, the J end by 4 bases, with 10 bases between. These data are taken from a study of radiotherapy plus CTLA-4 blockade in lung cancer. Sequencing used immunoSEQ multiplex PCR; TCRdb keeps in-frame clones, though not all of them. The sample lists tens of thousands of clones; about 85% were seen once. The sequence was obtained from a human donor with non-small cell lung cancer who had a complete response to radiotherapy plus ipilimumab. The sequenced sample was peripheral blood, obtained from a patient treated with radiotherapy plus ipilimumab. This rearrangement joins TRBV7-9 to TRBJ1-1; D unresolved. CDR3 nucleotides: TGTGCCAGCAGCTTAGGGCAGGTCGGCACTGAAGCTTTCTTT. This codes for CASSLGQVGTEAFF. Full variable domain (rest looked up from reference TRBV7-9 and TRBJ1-1): DTGVSQNPRHKITKRGQNVTFRCDPISEHNRLYWYRQTLGQGPEFLTYFQNEAQLEKSRLLSDRFSAERPKGSFSTLEIQRTEQGDSAMYLCASSLGQVGTEAFFGQGTRLTVV.